This T cell receptor (beta chain) was captured by sequencing in a study of cytomegalovirus exposure and HLA in healthy donors (dated by TCRdb to between 2016 and 2019). Looking at the study overall: A later analysis indicated that the roughly 120 validation repertoires were generated on the platform also employed for the approximately 700 repertoires of the first cohort. The study aimed to test whether signatures of past pathogen exposure could be identified by cataloging public T cell receptors. A separate validation cohort of over a hundred different subjects was used in addition to the roughly 700-subject first cohort. To predict cytomegalovirus infection status, the study combined high-throughput TCR immunosequencing, statistical association of individual TCRs with disease status, and machine learning. On the study overall, not on this receptor specifically: Cytomegalovirus status was reported to be diagnosed by the classifier with high specificity and sensitivity in both the original and validation cohorts. The validation cohort had no HLA typing available for a later analysis, so co-occurrence within that cohort was assessed over all 120 or so repertoires. Most TCR sequences were observed very rarely across donors, whereas some public TCRs were present in many individuals. According to the authors, the approach could potentially be generalized to other disease states and immunological phenotypes. In a later analysis, TCRs clustered in the first cohort were found to also tend to co-occur in the approximately 120 validation repertoires, with around 94% of cluster scores above 0. A few of the identified cytomegalovirus-associated TCR beta chains were confirmed in vitro to be specific for cytomegalovirus antigens. The study listed 150 to 200 TCR beta chains as associated with cytomegalovirus.

The library was produced with the immunoSEQ multiplex PCR assay. The original methods were these. A statistical classification framework was built to diagnose cytomegalovirus status from the catalog of TCR beta chain sequences. In TCRdb, the immuneACCESS table is reduced to in-frame sequences with V and J assigned. These tables do not hold every clone; where another copy was compared, an unresolved V gene accounts for under half, and the others remain unexplained. V and J calls and clone size are those listed in that table; D and trimming were worked out from the DNA. The sample profile shows some 110,000 clones; approximately 86% of them were found once. The top ten hold 4% to 5.5% of the sample. From its cysteine to its phenylalanine, the CDR3 spans 15 amino acids. The kept DNA is CDR3 alone, 45 bases in frame from the first base. The germline V gene encodes CDR1 KGHSH and CDR2 LQKENI. V and J are trimmed by 3 bases and 6 bases, and the gene matches miss 7 bases of the junction.

Donors formed part of the validation cohort, which comprised 120 subjects and was distinct from the first cohort of under 850 subjects. Of note for this clone: Its antigen has not been determined. The input lacks base qualities; no much larger clone sits a single base away.

The sequence was obtained from a man between 18 and 29 years old in good health and CMV-seropositive. The specimen was PBMCs. Here the chain combines TRBV18 and TRBJ2-3, with 9 bases in between that match TRBD1. CDR3 protein: CASSPPGQGSDTQYF. The DNA reads as follows: TGTGCCAGCTCACCCCCGGGACAGGGCTCCGATACGCAGTATTTT.